The 24 T cell receptor beta chains given below trace back to one sample, sequenced in a study of high-grade serous ovarian cancer treatment subgroups. The assay was immunoSEQ multiplex PCR, and TCRdb's table has in-frame clones only and misses some. The data contain about 6,800 clones, 75% to 85% of them seen just once; the ten biggest clones take up roughly 7%. Tumor samples were obtained before definitive surgery or chemotherapy. Source material: tumor tissue. These receptors were taken from a human donor with high-grade serous ovarian cancer.

The V gene is TRBV25-1, the J gene TRBJ1-3; maybe TRBD1 (5 bases). This CDR3 contains 17 residues. Trimming pared 5 bases from V and 1 base from J, leaving 18 bases between. The germline gives CDR1 MGHDK, CDR2 SYGVNS. The CDR3 DNA reads as TGTGCCAGCAGTTTTCTAGGGTCGGGGGGATCTGGAAACACCATATATTTT. It yields the protein CASSFLGSGGSGNTIYF.

The V call is TRBV18, the J call TRBJ2-5, with 7 bases matching TRBD1. The ends lost 5 bases at V and 5 bases at J; junction bases unmatched: 5. In germline, CDR1 is KGHSH, CDR2 LQKENI. The CDR3 is 13 amino acids. CDR3 protein: CASSEQGPETQYF. The DNA of the CDR3 is TGTGCCAGCTCAGAACAGGGGCCCGAGACCCAGTACTTC.

The chain couples TRBV6-5 to TRBJ2-1, with 8 bases aligning to TRBD2. The CDR3 loop spans 15 amino acids. V gave up 4 bases and J gave up 7 bases; unmatched junction bases: 9. The germline V gene has CDR1 MNHEY and CDR2 SVGAGI. The CDR3 reads CASSSPTGGRNEQFF. CDR3 in DNA: TGTGCCAGCAGTTCTCCTACGGGAGGGAGAAATGAGCAGTTCTTC.

On this clone itself: At one boundary the junction diverges from the germline segment, which might be a read error. The chain carries TRBV7-2 and TRBJ2-7; TRBD2 matches at 12 bases. The germline V gene has CDR1 SGHTA and CDR2 FQGNSA. The length of the CDR3 is 13 residues. The CDR3 protein is CASSLNLAGGPKF. The CDR3 DNA reads as TGTGCCAGCAGCTTAAACCTAGCGGGAGGGCCCAAATTC.

The rearrangement joins TRBV5-6 to TRBJ2-2, with 8 nucleotides matching TRBD1. Germline loops: CDR1 SGHDT, CDR2 YYEEEE. The CDR3 is 15 amino acids. Trimming at V came to 0 bases and at J to 6 bases, leaving 4 bases not matched to a gene. DNA for the CDR3: TGTGCCAGCAGCTTGGGGACAGGGATATCCGGGGAGCTGTTTTTT. Translated: CASSLGTGISGELFF.

This chain links TRBV28 with TRBJ2-7, with D possibly TRBD2 on 7 matching bases. Germline loops: CDR1 MDHEN, CDR2 SYDVKM. V dropped 2 bases and J dropped 3 bases, with 20 bases sitting between them. This CDR3 is 17 amino acids long. Here the CDR3 reads CASSLGGGGGSGYEQYF. In nucleotides, the CDR3 is TGTGCCAGCAGTTTAGGGGGCGGGGGAGGCAGTGGCTACGAGCAGTACTTC.

This clone was counted a few times. CDR3 residues: CASSVGTGNQPQHF. The DNA for the CDR3 is TGTGCCAGCAGCGTCGGGACAGGCAATCAGCCCCAGCATTTT. The rearrangement uses TRBV7-9 and TRBJ1-5; 7 bases line up with TRBD1. The CDR3 has 14 amino acids. The ends lost 5 bases at V and 2 bases at J; junction bases unmatched: 3. CDR1 is SEHNR, CDR2 FQNEAQ, per germline (reference sequence).

V gene TRBV7-2 combines with J gene TRBJ1-5, with a weak D call TRBD1 (6 bases). Per the germline V gene, CDR1 is SGHTA and CDR2 is FQGNSA. The germline V and J ends were trimmed by 2 bases and 6 bases, with 14 bases remaining between them. There are 15 residues in the CDR3. CDR3 region: CASSLNLQGGQPQHF. CDR3 nucleotide sequence: TGTGCCAGCAGCTTAAACTTACAGGGAGGTCAGCCCCAGCATTTT. Looking up the rest from reference TRBV7-2 and TRBJ1-5 gives the full variable domain: GAGVSQSPSNKVTEKGKDVELRCDPISGHTALYWYRQSLGQGLEFLIYFQGNSAPDKSGLPSDRFSAERTGGSVSTLTIQRTQQEDSAVYLCASSLNLQGGQPQHFGDGTRLSIL.

This clone showed up just a few times. This sequence joins TRBV6-1 and TRBJ2-7; 7 bases fit TRBD2. Germline trimming cut 7 bases from V and 1 base from J; bases unmatched to any gene: 10. Germline V CDR1 and CDR2: MNHNS, SASEGT. The CDR3 consists of 15 residues. CDR3 protein: CASTSGAAPSYEQYF. For the CDR3, the DNA is TGTGCCAGCACGAGCGGGGCAGCCCCTTCCTACGAGCAGTACTTC.

The V call is TRBV6-1, the J call TRBJ2-7; TRBD1 or TRBD2 may be the D gene (6 bases each). The CDR3 runs to 14 residues. CDR1 MNHNS and CDR2 SASEGT come from the germline V gene. The V and J ends lost 5 bases and 3 bases respectively, with 14 bases between them. In DNA, the CDR3 is TGTGCCAGCAGTCCACAGGGAGGCGGCTACGAGCAGTACTTC. This codes for CASSPQGGGYEQYF.

The chain carries TRBV27 and TRBJ1-6; possible D gene TRBD1, 6 bases. Germline V gives CDR1 MNHEY, CDR2 SMNVEV (reference sequence). V lost 10 bases, J lost 3 bases, and 13 bases lay in between. The CDR3 sequence is 14 residues long. The CDR3 sequence is CATGGDNYNSPLHF. The CDR3, as DNA: TGTGCCACGGGGGGGGACAACTATAATTCACCCCTCCACTTT.

The rearrangement links TRBV7-2 to TRBJ1-5, with 7 bases that match TRBD1. Germline CDR1 SGHTA, CDR2 FQGNSA. The CDR3 length is 15 residues. Trimming removed 4 bases from V and 3 bases from J; junction bases left unmatched: 6. CDR3 loop: CASSSTTGPNQPQHF. The DNA of the CDR3 is TGTGCCAGCAGCTCCACGACAGGGCCCAATCAGCCCCAGCATTTT.

The chain couples TRBV4-3 to TRBJ2-7; 7 bases match TRBD2. The CDR3 runs 15 residues. CDR1 is LGHNA and CDR2 is YSLEER in the germline V gene. Trimming cost V 3 bases and J 0 bases; bases outside gene matches: 5. In nucleotides, the CDR3 is TGCGCCAGCAGCCACGAACTAGCGTCCTCCTACGAGCAGTACTTC. It codes for CASSHELASSYEQYF.

The chain uses TRBV4-1 and TRBJ2-1; 8 nucleotides agree with TRBD2. The V gene's germline CDR1 is MGHRA and CDR2 YSYEKL. Trimming took 1 base from V and 10 from J; bases not matched to a gene: 9. CDR3 length: 15 amino acids. The CDR3 protein is CASSQGTGRASEQFF. For the CDR3, the DNA is TGCGCCAGCAGCCAAGGCACCGGGAGGGCCAGCGAGCAGTTCTTC.

This sequence joins TRBV18 and TRBJ2-7; maybe TRBD2 (6 bases). From germline, CDR1 is KGHSH and CDR2 LQKENI. This CDR3 comprises 16 residues. V dropped 2 bases and J dropped 0 bases, with 14 bases sitting between them. The CDR3 loop is CASSPAWGESSYEQYF. The CDR3 DNA reads as TGTGCCAGCTCACCAGCCTGGGGGGAGAGCTCCTACGAGCAGTACTTC. Using reference TRBV18 and TRBJ2-7 for the parts outside the CDR3, the full variable domain is NAGVMQNPRHLVRRRGQEARLRCSPMKGHSHVYWYRQLPEEGLKFMVYLQKENIIDESGMPKERFSAEFPKEGPSILRIQQVVRGDSAAYFCASSPAWGESSYEQYFGPGTRLTVT.

As concerns this clone: The same CDR3 arises from other DNA sequences in this sample as well. The chain joins TRBV14 to TRBJ1-1; 7 positions match TRBD1. The V segment lost 0 bases and the J segment 2 bases; nucleotides outside the gene matches: 9. The CDR3 totals 17 residues. The germline gives CDR1 SGHDN, CDR2 FVKESK. The CDR3 protein is CASSQDFRDRFNTEAFF. The CDR3 DNA sequence: TGTGCCAGCAGCCAAGATTTCCGGGACAGATTTAACACTGAAGCTTTCTTT.

J is TRBJ1-1 and V is TRBV5-7; D is perhaps TRBD1 (5 bases). TRBV5-7 is annotated as an ORF whose role is uncertain. V was trimmed by 2 bases and J by 4 bases, leaving 18 bases between them. The CDR3 is 16 residues long. The CDR3 region has the DNA TGTGCCAGCAGCTTACTCGACAGCAAAAGGAGCACTGAAGCTTTCTTT. Amino acid sequence: CASSLLDSKRSTEAFF.

The rearrangement links TRBV5-1 to TRBJ1-3; possible D gene TRBD1, 5 bases. The CDR3 totals 15 residues. V dropped 4 bases and J dropped 4 bases, with 15 bases sitting between them. Germline lookup yields CDR1 SGHRS and CDR2 YFSETQ. Here the CDR3 reads CASSLNTGRGNTIYF. The DNA for the CDR3 is TGCGCCAGCAGCCTCAATACGGGACGAGGAAACACCATATATTTT. Filled out from reference TRBV5-1 and TRBJ1-3, the complete variable domain reads KAGVTQTPRYLIKTRGQQVTLSCSPISGHRSVSWYQQTPGQGLQFLFEYFSETQRNKGNFPGRFSGRQFSNSRSEMNVSTLELGDSALYLCASSLNTGRGNTIYFGEGSWLTVV.

V usage is TRBV7-2 and J usage is TRBJ2-1, with unresolved D. Trimming left V 2 bases short and J 6 bases short, with 8 bases between. This CDR3 region has 13 residues. Germline CDR1 SGHTA, CDR2 FQGNSA. Here the CDR3 DNA reads TGTGCCAGCAGCTTATCATTTAGCAATGAGCAGTTCTTC. This codes for CASSLSFSNEQFF. The entire variable domain, with the rest obtained from reference TRBV7-2 and TRBJ2-1, is as follows: GAGVSQSPSNKVTEKGKDVELRCDPISGHTALYWYRQSLGQGLEFLIYFQGNSAPDKSGLPSDRFSAERTGGSVSTLTIQRTQQEDSAVYLCASSLSFSNEQFFGPGTRLTVL.

This clone was seen just once. This rearrangement joins TRBV28 to TRBJ2-1, with TRBD2 identical over 8 bases. Germline trimming cut 5 bases from V and 0 bases from J; bases unmatched to any gene: 15. Germline-derived CDR1 and CDR2 are MDHEN and SYDVKM. This CDR3 region has 19 residues. The CDR3 DNA is TGTGCCAGCAGTCCCGAGACCCCGGAACTAGCGGACTCCTACAATGAGCAGTTCTTC. This codes for CASSPETPELADSYNEQFF.

The rearrangement uses TRBV28 and TRBJ2-5; D is possibly TRBD1 or TRBD2 (6 bases each). Germline V gives CDR1 MDHEN, CDR2 SYDVKM. The V end lost 4 bases, the J end lost 5 bases, and 17 bases lay between the germline ends. The CDR3 has 15 residues. The CDR3, as DNA: TGTGCCAGCAGTTCAAGCGAGAGGGGGAGGGAGACCCAGTACTTC. Residues: CASSSSERGRETQYF. Using reference TRBV28 and TRBJ2-5 for the parts outside the CDR3, the full variable domain is DVKVTQSSRYLVKRTGEKVFLECVQDMDHENMFWYRQDPGLGLRLIYFSYDVKMKEKGDIPEGYSVSREKKERFSLILESASTNQTSMYLCASSSSERGRETQYFGPGTRLLVL.

This clone has more than one count but fewer than ten. The chain has TRBV5-4 and TRBJ2-5; D is ambiguous. Germline-derived CDR1 and CDR2 are SGHNT and YYREEE (reference sequence). The CDR3 totals 14 residues. Deletions cut 0 bases from V and 2 bases from J, with 8 bases between. This CDR3 reads CASSLARQQETQYF. In DNA form, the CDR3 reads TGTGCCAGCAGCTTGGCTCGGCAGCAAGAGACCCAGTACTTC.

This chain uses TRBV14 with TRBJ2-2; D is ambiguous. Germline lookup yields CDR1 SGHDN and CDR2 FVKESK. V gave up 4 bases and J gave up 0 bases, with 6 bases separating them. CDR3 length: 14 amino acids. CDR3 sequence: CASSRIANTGELFF. CDR3 nucleotide sequence: TGTGCCAGCAGCCGCATTGCGAACACCGGGGAGCTGTTTTTT.

The rearrangement uses TRBV29-1 and TRBJ2-5; weak D call: TRBD1 (6 bases). The J call may be in error: the DNA end matches TRBJ2-7 better. CDR1 is SQVTM, CDR2 ANQGSEA, per germline. The CDR3 runs to 13 residues. CDR3 protein: CSVEPNTGFEQYF. The CDR3, as DNA: TGCAGCGTTGAACCAAATACAGGGTTCGAGCAGTACTTC.